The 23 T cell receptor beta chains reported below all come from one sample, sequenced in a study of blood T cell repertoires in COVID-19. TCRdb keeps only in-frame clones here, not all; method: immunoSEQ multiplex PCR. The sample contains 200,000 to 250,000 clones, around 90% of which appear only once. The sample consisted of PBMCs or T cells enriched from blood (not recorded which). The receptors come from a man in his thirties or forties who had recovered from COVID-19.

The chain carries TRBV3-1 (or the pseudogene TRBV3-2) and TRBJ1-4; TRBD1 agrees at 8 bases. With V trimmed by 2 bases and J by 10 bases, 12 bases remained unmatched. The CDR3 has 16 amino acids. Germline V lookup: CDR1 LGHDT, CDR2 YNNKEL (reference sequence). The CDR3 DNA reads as TGTGCCAGCAGCCAAACCCCGGCCGGACAGGGCGGAAAACTGTTTTTT. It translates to CASSQTPAGQGGKLFF.

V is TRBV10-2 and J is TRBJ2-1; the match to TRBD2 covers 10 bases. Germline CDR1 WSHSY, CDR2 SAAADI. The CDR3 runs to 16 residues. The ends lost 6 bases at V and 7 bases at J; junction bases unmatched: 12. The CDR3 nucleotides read TGCGCCAGCAGGGGGGAAGCGGGAGGGCCGGGTAATGAGCAGTTCTTC. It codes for CASRGEAGGPGNEQFF.

The CDR3 nucleotides are TGTGCCAGCAGTGAATGGGAGGTCCAAGGCTACACCTTC. Its protein product is CASSEWEVQGYTF. The chain uses TRBV6-1 and TRBJ1-2, with D unclear. The V gene lost 2 bases and the J gene lost 8 bases, with 12 bases spanning the gap. Germline lookup yields CDR1 MNHNS and CDR2 SASEGT. The CDR3 loop spans 13 amino acids.

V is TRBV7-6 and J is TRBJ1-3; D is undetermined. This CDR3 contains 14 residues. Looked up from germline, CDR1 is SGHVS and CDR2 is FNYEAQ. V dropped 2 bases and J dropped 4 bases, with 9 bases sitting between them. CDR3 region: CASSLQSPGNTIYF. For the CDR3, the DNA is TGTGCCAGCAGCTTACAATCCCCCGGAAACACCATATATTTT.

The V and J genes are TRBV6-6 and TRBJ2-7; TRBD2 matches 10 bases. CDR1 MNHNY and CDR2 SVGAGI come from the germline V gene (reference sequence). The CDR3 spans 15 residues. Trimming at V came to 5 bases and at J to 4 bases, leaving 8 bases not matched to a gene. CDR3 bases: TGTGCCAGCAGTCGAGACGGACTAGCGGATTACGAGCAGTACTTC. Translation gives CASSRDGLADYEQYF.

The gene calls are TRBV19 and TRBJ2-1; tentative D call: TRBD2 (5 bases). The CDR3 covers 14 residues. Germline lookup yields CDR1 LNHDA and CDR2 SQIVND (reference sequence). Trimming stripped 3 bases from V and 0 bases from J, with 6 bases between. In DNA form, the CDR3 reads TGTGCCAGTAGTATTGGGAGCTCCTACAATGAGCAGTTCTTC. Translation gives CASSIGSSYNEQFF.

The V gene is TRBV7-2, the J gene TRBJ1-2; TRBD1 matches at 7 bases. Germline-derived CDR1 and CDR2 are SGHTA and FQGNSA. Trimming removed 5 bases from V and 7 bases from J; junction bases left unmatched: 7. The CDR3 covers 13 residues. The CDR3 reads CASSPDRDRGYTF. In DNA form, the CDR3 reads TGTGCCAGCAGCCCAGACAGGGATCGTGGCTACACCTTC. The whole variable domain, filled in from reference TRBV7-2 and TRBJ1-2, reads GAGVSQSPSNKVTEKGKDVELRCDPISGHTALYWYRQSLGQGLEFLIYFQGNSAPDKSGLPSDRFSAERTGGSVSTLTIQRTQQEDSAVYLCASSPDRDRGYTFGSGTRLTVV.

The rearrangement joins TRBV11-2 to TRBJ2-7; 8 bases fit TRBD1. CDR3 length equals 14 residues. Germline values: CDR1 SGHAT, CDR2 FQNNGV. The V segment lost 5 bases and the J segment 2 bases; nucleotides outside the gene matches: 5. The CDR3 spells CASSPPGQAYEQYF. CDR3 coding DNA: TGTGCCAGCAGCCCTCCGGGACAGGCCTACGAGCAGTACTTC.

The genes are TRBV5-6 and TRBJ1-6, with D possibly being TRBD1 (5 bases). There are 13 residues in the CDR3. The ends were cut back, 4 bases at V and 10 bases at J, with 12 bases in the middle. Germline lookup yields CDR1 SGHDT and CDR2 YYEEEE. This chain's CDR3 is CASSPGFGSPLHF. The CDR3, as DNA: TGTGCCAGCAGCCCAGGGTTCGGATCACCCCTCCACTTT.

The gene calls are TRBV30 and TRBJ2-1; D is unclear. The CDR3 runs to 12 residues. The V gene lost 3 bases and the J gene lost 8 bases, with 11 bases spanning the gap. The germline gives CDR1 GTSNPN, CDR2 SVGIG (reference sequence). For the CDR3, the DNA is TGTGCCTGGAGCGAAGTTTGGCATGAGCAGTTCTTC. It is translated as CAWSEVWHEQFF. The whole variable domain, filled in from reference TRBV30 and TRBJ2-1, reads SQTIHQWPATLVQPVGSPLSLECTVEGTSNPNLYWYRQAAGRGLQLLFYSVGIGQISSEVPQNLSASRPQDRQFILSSKKLLLSDSGFYLCAWSEVWHEQFFGPGTRLTVL.

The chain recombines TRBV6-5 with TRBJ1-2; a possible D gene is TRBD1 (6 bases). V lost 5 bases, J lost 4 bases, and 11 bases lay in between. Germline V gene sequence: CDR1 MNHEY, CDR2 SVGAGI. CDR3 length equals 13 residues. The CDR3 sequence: CASSPGVTYGYTF. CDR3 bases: TGTGCCAGCAGTCCAGGGGTTACCTATGGCTACACCTTC.

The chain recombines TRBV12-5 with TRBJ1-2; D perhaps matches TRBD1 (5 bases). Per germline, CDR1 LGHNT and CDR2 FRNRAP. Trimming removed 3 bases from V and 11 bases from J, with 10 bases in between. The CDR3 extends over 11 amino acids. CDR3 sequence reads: CASGFSRAYTF. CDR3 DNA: TGTGCTAGTGGTTTTAGCAGGGCATACACCTTC.

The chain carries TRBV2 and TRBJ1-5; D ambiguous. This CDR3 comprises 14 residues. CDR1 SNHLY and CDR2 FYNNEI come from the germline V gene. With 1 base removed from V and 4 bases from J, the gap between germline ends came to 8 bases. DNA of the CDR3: TGTGCCAGCAGTGAAGAGTCGGGGAATCAGCCCCAGCATTTT. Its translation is CASSEESGNQPQHF.

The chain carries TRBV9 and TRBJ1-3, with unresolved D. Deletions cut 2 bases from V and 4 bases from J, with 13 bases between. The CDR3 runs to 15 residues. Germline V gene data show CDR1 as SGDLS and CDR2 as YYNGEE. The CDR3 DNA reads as TGTGCCAGCAGCGTTGACTGGCCTCCCGGAAACACCATATATTTT. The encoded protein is CASSVDWPPGNTIYF.

In DNA form, the CDR3 reads TGTGCCAGCAGGAGTCAGGGGACCGAGCAGTACTTC. Translated, it gives CASRSQGTEQYF. V is TRBV12-3 or TRBV12-4 and J is TRBJ2-7; D is possibly TRBD1 (6 bases). This CDR3 has 12 amino acids. The V gene lost 6 bases and the J gene lost 6 bases, with 12 bases spanning the gap.

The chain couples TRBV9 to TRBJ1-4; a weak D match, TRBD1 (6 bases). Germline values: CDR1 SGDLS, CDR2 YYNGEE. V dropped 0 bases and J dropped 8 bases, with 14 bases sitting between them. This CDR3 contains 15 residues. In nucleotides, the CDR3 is TGTGCCAGCAGCGTAGGATACAGGGATAAAGAAAAACTGTTTTTT. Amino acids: CASSVGYRDKEKLFF.

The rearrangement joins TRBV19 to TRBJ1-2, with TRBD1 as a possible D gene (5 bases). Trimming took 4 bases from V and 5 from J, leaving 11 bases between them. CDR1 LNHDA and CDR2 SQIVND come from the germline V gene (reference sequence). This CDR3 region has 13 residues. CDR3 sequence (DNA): TGTGCCAGTAGTAGGGCGGGGGAGTATGGCTACACCTTC. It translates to CASSRAGEYGYTF.

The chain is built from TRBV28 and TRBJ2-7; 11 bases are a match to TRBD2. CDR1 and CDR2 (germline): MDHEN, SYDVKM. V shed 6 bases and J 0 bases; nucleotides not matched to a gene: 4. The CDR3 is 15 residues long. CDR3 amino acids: CASRELAGGSYEQYF. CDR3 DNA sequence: TGTGCCAGCAGAGAGCTAGCGGGGGGCTCCTACGAGCAGTACTTC. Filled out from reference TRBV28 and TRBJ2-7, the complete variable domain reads DVKVTQSSRYLVKRTGEKVFLECVQDMDHENMFWYRQDPGLGLRLIYFSYDVKMKEKGDIPEGYSVSREKKERFSLILESASTNQTSMYLCASRELAGGSYEQYFGPGTRLTVT.

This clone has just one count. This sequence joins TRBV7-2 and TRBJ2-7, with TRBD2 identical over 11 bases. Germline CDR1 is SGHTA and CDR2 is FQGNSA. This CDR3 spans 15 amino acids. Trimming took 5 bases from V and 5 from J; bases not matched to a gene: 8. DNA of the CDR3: TGTGCCAGCAGCCTTAGCGGGGGGGCCTCAAACGAGCAGTACTTC. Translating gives CASSLSGGASNEQYF.

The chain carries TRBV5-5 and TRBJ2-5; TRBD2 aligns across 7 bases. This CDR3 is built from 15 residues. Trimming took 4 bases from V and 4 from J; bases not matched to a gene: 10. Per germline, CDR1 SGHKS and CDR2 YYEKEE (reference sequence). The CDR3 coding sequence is TGTGCCAGCAGCCCCCCCTGGGGAGGGCGAGAGACCCAGTACTTC. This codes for CASSPPWGGRETQYF.

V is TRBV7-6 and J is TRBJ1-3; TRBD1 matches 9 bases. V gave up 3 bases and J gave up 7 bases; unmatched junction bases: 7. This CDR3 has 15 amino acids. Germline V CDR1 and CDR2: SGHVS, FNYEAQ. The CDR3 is CASSFSGTGTNTIYF. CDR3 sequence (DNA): TGTGCCAGCAGCTTTTCCGGGACAGGGACGAACACCATATATTTT. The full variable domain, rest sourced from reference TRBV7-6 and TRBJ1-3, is GAGVSQSPRYKVTKRGQDVALRCDPISGHVSLYWYRQALGQGPEFLTYFNYEAQQDKSGLPNDRFSAERPEGSISTLTIQRTEQRDSAMYRCASSFSGTGTNTIYFGEGSWLTVV.

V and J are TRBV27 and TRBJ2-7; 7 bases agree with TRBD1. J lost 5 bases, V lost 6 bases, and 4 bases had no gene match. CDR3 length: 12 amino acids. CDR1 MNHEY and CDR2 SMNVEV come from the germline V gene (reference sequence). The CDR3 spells CASSATGNEQYF. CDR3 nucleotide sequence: TGTGCCAGCAGCGCGACAGGGAACGAGCAGTACTTC.

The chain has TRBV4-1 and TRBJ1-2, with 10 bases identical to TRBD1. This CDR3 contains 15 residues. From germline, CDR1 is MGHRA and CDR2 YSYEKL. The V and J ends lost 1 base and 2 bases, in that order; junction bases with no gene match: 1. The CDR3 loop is CASSQGQGANYGYTF. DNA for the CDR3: TGCGCCAGCAGCCAAGGACAGGGGGCGAACTATGGCTACACCTTC.